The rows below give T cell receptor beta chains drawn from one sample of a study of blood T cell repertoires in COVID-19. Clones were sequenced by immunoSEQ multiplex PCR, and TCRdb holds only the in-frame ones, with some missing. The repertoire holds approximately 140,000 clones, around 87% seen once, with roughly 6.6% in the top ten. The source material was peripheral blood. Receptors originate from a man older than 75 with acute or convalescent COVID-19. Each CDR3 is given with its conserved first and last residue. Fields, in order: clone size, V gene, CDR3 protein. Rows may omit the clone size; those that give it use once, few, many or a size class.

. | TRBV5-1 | CASSLDRGINYGYTF
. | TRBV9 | CASSVAPGGLNTGELFF
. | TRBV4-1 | CASSQAGTGSNEKLFF
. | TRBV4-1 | CASSQDRGNYGYTF
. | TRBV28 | CASSSIPVAGPWHEQFF
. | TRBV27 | CASSLYGGTSGGVGETQYF
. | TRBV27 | CASSLSDRVASPLHF
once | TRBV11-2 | CASRGLGELFF
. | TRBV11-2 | CASITSGRGGRYEQYF
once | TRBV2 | CASSGSGANVLTF
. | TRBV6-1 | CASSVSLAGGGFNEQFF
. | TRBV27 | CATGPGQNSNQPQHF
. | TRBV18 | CASSPLRTAPYGYTF
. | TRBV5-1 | CASSLEGTRVTGELFF
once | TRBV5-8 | CASSFGGLNSPLHF
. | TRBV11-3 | CASSFGGSDTGELFF
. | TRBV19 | CASKRGPLLTQTETEAFF
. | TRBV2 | CASSGLNTGELFF
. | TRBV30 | CAWGVGGAEKLFF
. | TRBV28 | CASSFSGGVRETQYF
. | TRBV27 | CASSLASSREQYF
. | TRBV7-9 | CASSQAGGDYGYTF
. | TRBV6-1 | CASSESRGRIEKLFF